This TCR beta chain was sequenced in a study of metastatic and nonmetastatic thyroid tumors. Overall study results and limits: TCR beta diversity was reportedly significantly higher in malignant thyroid tumors than benign nodules, in blood and tumor.

A word on this clone: Its antigen is not known. This may be a read error: a much more frequent sequence differs by one nucleotide.

Trimming stripped 4 bases from V and 3 bases from J, with 8 bases between. CDR1 and CDR2 (germline): SGDLS, YYNGEE. The CDR3 has 13 residues. All patients reached thyroid surgery having received no treatment beforehand. Under the authors' procedure: A distant-metastasis classifier for papillary thyroid cancer was built using CDR3 differences across clinicopathological groups. Using MiXCR, TCRdb reanalyzed the PCR reads. The V and J calls shown here were made by TCRdb, not taken from the authors' results. The data show tens of thousands of clones, around 13% seen once. This clonotype was sampled from a female donor with papillary thyroid cancer or a benign thyroid nodule (not recorded which). Some clones in this sample may be carry-over from other donors' samples. J is TRBJ1-5 and V is TRBV9; D is unresolved. The material sequenced was tumor tissue. The CDR3 is CASSFGANQPQHF. The CDR3 nucleotides are TGTGCCAGCAGCTTCGGAGCCAATCAGCCCCAGCATTTT.